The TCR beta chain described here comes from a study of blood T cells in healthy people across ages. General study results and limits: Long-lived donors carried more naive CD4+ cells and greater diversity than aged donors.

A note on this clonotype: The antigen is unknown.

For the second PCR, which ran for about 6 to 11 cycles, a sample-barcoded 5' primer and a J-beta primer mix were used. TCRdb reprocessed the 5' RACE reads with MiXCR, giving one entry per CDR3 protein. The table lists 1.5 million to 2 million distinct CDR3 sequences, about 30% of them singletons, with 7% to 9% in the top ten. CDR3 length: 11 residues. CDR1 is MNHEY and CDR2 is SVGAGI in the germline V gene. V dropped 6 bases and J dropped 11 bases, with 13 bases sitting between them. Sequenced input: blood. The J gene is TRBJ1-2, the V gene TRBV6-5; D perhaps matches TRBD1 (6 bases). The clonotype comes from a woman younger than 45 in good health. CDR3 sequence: CASSIGQRYTF. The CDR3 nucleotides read TGTGCCAGCAGCATAGGACAGCGATACACCTTC.